Included here is one TCR beta chain sequence, with context. Its antigen is undetermined. CDR3 size: 14 residues. Germline-derived CDR1 and CDR2 are MNHEY and SVGAGI. The J segment lost 3 bases and the V segment lost 7 bases, leaving 3 bases of the junction unmatched. It was with random hexamers that 0.5 to 1 ug RNA was reverse transcribed. TCRdb re-analysed the immunoSEQ multiplex PCR reads in MiXCR, keeping a single row per CDR3 protein. The data show about 53,000 distinct CDR3 sequences, around 93% seen once. The CD8+ and CD4+ T cells were negatively isolated, with the TEMRA cells enriched by FACS. This sample stems from a study of CD8 T cells in Susac syndrome. Whole-study findings and limits: The total CD8+ repertoires yielded 15 to 20 Susac-specific public clones and the CD8+ TEMRA repertoires yielded roughly 5.

This TCR came from a human donor with Susac syndrome. This sequence joins TRBV6-5 and TRBJ2-3; 11 bases are a match to TRBD2. The sequenced sample consisted of CD8+ T cells from PBMCs. CDR3 coding DNA: TGTGCCAGCACCACTAGCGGGGGTACAGATACGCAGTATTTT. Encoded protein: CASTTSGGTDTQYF.